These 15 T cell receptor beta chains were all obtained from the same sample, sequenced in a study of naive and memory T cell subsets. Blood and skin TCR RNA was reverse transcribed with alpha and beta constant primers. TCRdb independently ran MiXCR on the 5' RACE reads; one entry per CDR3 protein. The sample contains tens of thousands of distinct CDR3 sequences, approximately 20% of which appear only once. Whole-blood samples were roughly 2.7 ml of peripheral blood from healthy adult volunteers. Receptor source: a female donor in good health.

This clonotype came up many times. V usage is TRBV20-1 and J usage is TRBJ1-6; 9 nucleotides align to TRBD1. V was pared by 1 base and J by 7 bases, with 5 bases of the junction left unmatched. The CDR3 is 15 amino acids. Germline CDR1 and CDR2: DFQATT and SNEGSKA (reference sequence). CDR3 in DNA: TGCAGTGCTAGAGGAGCGGGGACAGGGAATTCACCCCTCCACTTT. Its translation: CSARGAGTGNSPLHF.

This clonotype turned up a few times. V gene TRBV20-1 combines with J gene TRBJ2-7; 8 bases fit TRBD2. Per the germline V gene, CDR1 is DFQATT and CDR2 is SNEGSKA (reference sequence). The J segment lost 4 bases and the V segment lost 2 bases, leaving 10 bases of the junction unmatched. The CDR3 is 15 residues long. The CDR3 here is CSARKVAGGAYEQYF. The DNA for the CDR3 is TGCAGTGCTAGAAAGGTCGCGGGAGGCGCATACGAGCAGTACTTC.

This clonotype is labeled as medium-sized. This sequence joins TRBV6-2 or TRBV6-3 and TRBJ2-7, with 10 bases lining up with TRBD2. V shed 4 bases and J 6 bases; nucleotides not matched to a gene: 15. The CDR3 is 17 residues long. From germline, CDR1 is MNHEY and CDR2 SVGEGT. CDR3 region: CASSFDLAGTSVPEQYF. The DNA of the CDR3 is TGTGCCAGCAGTTTCGATCTTGCGGGGACTAGCGTTCCCGAGCAGTACTTC.

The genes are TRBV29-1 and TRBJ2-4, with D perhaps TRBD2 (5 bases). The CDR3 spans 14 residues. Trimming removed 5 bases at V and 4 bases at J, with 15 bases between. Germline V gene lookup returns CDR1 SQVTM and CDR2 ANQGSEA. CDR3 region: CSVWEAGEKNIQYF. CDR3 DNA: TGCAGCGTTTGGGAAGCCGGGGAGAAAAACATTCAGTACTTC.

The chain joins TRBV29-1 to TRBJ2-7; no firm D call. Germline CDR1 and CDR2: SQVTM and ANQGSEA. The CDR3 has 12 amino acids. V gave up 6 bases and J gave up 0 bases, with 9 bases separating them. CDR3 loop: CSVSSNSYEQYF. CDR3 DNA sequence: TGCAGCGTGTCCAGTAACTCCTACGAGCAGTACTTC.

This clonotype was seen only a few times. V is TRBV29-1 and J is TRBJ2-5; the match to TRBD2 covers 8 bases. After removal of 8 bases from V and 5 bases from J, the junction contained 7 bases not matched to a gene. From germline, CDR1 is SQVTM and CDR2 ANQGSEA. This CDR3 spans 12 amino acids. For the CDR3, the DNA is TGCAGCTCCCGGGGGGGCTCGGAGACCCAGTACTTC. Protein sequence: CSSRGGSETQYF.

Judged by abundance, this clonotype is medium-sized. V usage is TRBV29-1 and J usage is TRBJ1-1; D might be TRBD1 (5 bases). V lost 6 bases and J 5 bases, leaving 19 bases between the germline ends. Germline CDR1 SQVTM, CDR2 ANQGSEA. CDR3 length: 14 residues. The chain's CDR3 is CSVLIGAGGTEAFF. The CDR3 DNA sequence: TGCAGCGTACTCATAGGGGCAGGAGGGACTGAAGCTTTCTTT.

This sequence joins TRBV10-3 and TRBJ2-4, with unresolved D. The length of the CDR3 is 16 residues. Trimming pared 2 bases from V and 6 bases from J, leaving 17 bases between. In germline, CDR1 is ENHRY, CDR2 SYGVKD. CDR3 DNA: TGTGCCATCAGTGAGAAACCACCCCCCCTGGGAAACATTCAGTACTTC. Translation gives CAISEKPPPLGNIQYF.

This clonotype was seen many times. This CDR3 is CSAEDRGPEAFF. Here the CDR3 DNA reads TGCAGTGCTGAAGACCGAGGGCCTGAAGCTTTCTTT. V is TRBV20-1 and J is TRBJ1-1; D is unresolved. Trimming stripped 5 bases from V and 6 bases from J, with 13 bases between. In germline, CDR1 is DFQATT, CDR2 SNEGSKA (reference sequence). The CDR3 has 12 amino acids.

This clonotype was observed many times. In nucleotides, the CDR3 is TGCAGCGTTCGAGAGGGAGGGTACGAGCAGTACTTC. Encoded protein: CSVREGGYEQYF. The chain links TRBV29-1 to TRBJ2-7; 7 nucleotides align to TRBD2. In germline, CDR1 is SQVTM, CDR2 ANQGSEA. Trimming took 5 bases from V and 4 from J; bases not matched to a gene: 5. This CDR3 is built from 12 residues.

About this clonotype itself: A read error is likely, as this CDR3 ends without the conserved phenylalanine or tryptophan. The CDR3 DNA follows: TGTGCCAGCAGTCTTGTGGGCACCTTTAACAATGAGCAGTTCTTG. It is translated as CASSLVGTFNNEQFL. This chain links TRBV7-6 with TRBJ2-1; no clear D. CDR1 and CDR2 from the germline V gene are SGHVS and FNYEAQ. The CDR3 runs to 15 residues. Trimming left V 6 bases short and J 5 bases short, with 17 bases between.

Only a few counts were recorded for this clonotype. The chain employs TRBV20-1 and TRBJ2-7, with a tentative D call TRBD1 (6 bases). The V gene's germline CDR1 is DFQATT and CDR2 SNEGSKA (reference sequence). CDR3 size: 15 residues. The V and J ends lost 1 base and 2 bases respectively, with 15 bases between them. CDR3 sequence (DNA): TGCAGTGCTAGAGCCGGGACAACCTTCCCCTACGAGCAGTACTTC. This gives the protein CSARAGTTFPYEQYF.

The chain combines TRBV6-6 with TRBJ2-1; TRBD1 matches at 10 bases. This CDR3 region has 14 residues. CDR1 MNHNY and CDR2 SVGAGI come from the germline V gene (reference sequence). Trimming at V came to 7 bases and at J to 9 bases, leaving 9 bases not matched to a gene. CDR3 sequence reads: CASMKGTGDPEQFF. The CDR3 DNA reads TGTGCCAGCATGAAGGGGACAGGGGATCCTGAGCAGTTCTTC.

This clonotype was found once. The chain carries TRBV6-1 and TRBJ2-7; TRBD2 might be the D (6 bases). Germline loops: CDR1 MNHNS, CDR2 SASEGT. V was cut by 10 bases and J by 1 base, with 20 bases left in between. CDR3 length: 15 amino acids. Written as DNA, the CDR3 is TGTGCCACCTCTGTCCGGGCGGCGGGATCCTACGAGCAGTACTTC. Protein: CATSVRAAGSYEQYF.

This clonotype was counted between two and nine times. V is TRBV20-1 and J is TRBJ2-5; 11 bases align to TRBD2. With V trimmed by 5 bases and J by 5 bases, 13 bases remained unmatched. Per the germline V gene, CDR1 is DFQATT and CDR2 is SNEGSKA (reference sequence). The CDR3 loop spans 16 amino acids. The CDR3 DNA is TGCAGTGCTCGTCCCCATAGCGGGGGGGCGGGGGAGACCCAGTACTTC. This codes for CSARPHSGGAGETQYF.